One and the same sample provided the 15 T cell receptor beta chains below, sequenced in a study of T cells in Graves' hyperthyroidism and ophthalmopathy. The investigators amplified TCR beta CDR3 regions from RNA transcripts. Researchers ran a first-round RT-PCR on the TCR CDR3 using the HTBI primer set. Using its own MiXCR run on the multiplex PCR reads, TCRdb lists one record per CDR3 protein. The sample consists of around 260,000 distinct CDR3 sequences, less than 30% of them appearing once. The sequencing sample was made of blood. Receptor source: a man aged 40-50 years with Graves' hyperthyroidism that later progressed to Graves' ophthalmopathy.

This clonotype was found a few times. The J gene is TRBJ1-5, the V gene TRBV19; 8 positions agree with TRBD1. The CDR3 is made up of 13 amino acids. From germline, CDR1 is LNHDA and CDR2 SQIVND (reference sequence). After removal of 7 bases from V and 7 bases from J, the junction contained 6 bases not matched to a gene. The CDR3 nucleotides read TGTGCCAGTAACAGGACAGGGTGGCAGCCCCAGCATTTT. Amino acids: CASNRTGWQPQHF.

At least ten counts were recorded for this clonotype. The chain combines TRBV6-4 with TRBJ2-2; 9 bases are a match to TRBD2. Germline V gives CDR1 MRHNA, CDR2 SNTAGT. Unmatched junction bases numbered 11, after V lost 5 bases and J lost 1 base. CDR3 length: 18 residues. The CDR3 DNA reads TGTGCCAGCAGTCCAAAGAGGACTAGCGAGAAGAACACCGGGGAGCTGTTTTTT. Amino acid sequence: CASSPKRTSEKNTGELFF.

The table lists this clonotype with many counts. This rearrangement joins TRBV20-1 to TRBJ2-7; 9 bases align to TRBD2. V lost 0 bases, J lost 3 bases, and 9 bases stayed unmatched. CDR1 DFQATT and CDR2 SNEGSKA come from the germline V gene (reference sequence). This CDR3 spans 16 amino acids. The CDR3 sequence is CSARDIAGAGFYEQYF. In nucleotides, the CDR3 is TGCAGTGCTAGAGATATAGCGGGAGCGGGTTTCTACGAGCAGTACTTC.

The V and J genes are TRBV27 and TRBJ2-1; TRBD2 matches 12 bases. This CDR3 region has 16 residues. The germline gives CDR1 MNHEY, CDR2 SMNVEV (reference sequence). The junction had 8 bases not matched to a gene; V was cut back by 5 bases and J by 6 bases. Here the CDR3 DNA reads TGTGCCAGCAGTACTCCGGGACTAGCGGGTTCCAATGAGCAGTTCTTC. It translates to CASSTPGLAGSNEQFF.

This clonotype showed up many times. The V call is TRBV4-1, the J call TRBJ2-5; no definite D call. This CDR3 spans 13 amino acids. From germline, CDR1 is MGHRA and CDR2 YSYEKL. The V gene lost 1 base and the J gene lost 5 bases, with 8 bases spanning the gap. The chain's CDR3 is CASSQVTGETQYF. CDR3 nucleotides: TGCGCCAGCAGCCAAGTAACCGGGGAGACCCAGTACTTC.

This clonotype was detected ten times or more. This chain links TRBV6-5 with TRBJ2-2; the match to TRBD1 covers 7 bases. There are 16 residues in the CDR3. Germline loops: CDR1 MNHEY, CDR2 SVGAGI. Losses at the gene ends were 2 bases for V and 1 base for J; bases not matched to a gene: 4. The CDR3, as DNA: TGTGCCAGCAGTTACCAAGGACAGGAGAACACCGGGGAGCTGTTTTTT. The encoded protein is CASSYQGQENTGELFF.

There are many counts of this clonotype. Here the CDR3 reads CSASDRAGYTF. The CDR3, as DNA: TGCAGTGCTTCGGACAGGGCTGGCTACACCTTC. The rearrangement links TRBV20-1 to TRBJ1-2; 8 bases match TRBD1. CDR1 and CDR2 (germline): DFQATT, SNEGSKA (reference sequence). Trimming cost V 5 bases and J 7 bases; bases outside gene matches: 3. The CDR3 is made up of 11 amino acids.

This clonotype was counted at least ten times. V is TRBV7-4 and J is TRBJ1-1, with a possible D match to TRBD1 (6 bases). Per germline, CDR1 SGHVT and CDR2 SQSDAQ. This CDR3 region has 16 residues. V was pared by 2 bases and J by 5 bases, with 18 bases between. CDR3 nucleotides: TGTGCCAGCAGCTTACCCTGGGGGCGGGGGTTGACTGAAGCTTTCTTT. This encodes CASSLPWGRGLTEAFF.

This clonotype was found many times. The V gene is TRBV7-8, the J gene TRBJ1-6, with D maybe TRBD1 (6 bases). The length of the CDR3 is 15 residues. The germline V and J ends were trimmed by 5 bases and 7 bases, with 15 bases remaining between them. Germline V lookup: CDR1 SGHVS, CDR2 FQNEAQ. The CDR3 DNA follows: TGTGCCAGCAGCGACCGGGACATTTGGAATTCACCCCTCCACTTT. It yields the protein CASSDRDIWNSPLHF.

This clonotype has a count of ten or more. The chain employs TRBV9 and TRBJ2-2; tentatively, D is TRBD1 (5 bases). The V end lost 3 bases, the J end lost 6 bases, and 15 bases lay between the germline ends. The CDR3 runs to 15 residues. CDR1 is SGDLS and CDR2 is YYNGEE in the germline V gene. The CDR3 loop is CASSGRQYRAGELFF. The CDR3, as DNA: TGTGCCAGCAGCGGGAGACAGTACAGAGCCGGGGAGCTGTTTTTT.

This clonotype was detected only once. V is TRBV6-2 or TRBV6-3 and J is TRBJ2-5; TRBD1 might be the D (6 bases). V shed 0 bases and J shed 7 bases, with 12 bases lying between them. Germline V gives CDR1 MNHEY, CDR2 SVGEGT. The CDR3 contains 14 residues. The CDR3: CASSYSDWGRTQYF. CDR3 nucleotides: TGTGCCAGCAGTTACTCCGATTGGGGGCGGACCCAGTACTTC.

This chain uses TRBV2 with TRBJ2-7, with D uncertain. The CDR3 consists of 14 residues. Germline values: CDR1 SNHLY, CDR2 FYNNEI. V was pared by 5 bases and J by 3 bases, with 14 bases between. The CDR3 loop is CASSLGKADYEQYF. CDR3 DNA: TGTGCCAGCAGTCTTGGTAAGGCGGACTACGAGCAGTACTTC.

This clonotype has a count of ten or more. The chain joins TRBV7-2 to TRBJ1-2; TRBD1 agrees at 9 bases. Germline V lookup: CDR1 SGHTA, CDR2 FQGNSA. J was trimmed by 7 bases and V by 5 bases; bases with no gene match: 5. This CDR3 has 13 amino acids. CDR3 protein: CASSLGTGSGYTF. In DNA form, the CDR3 reads TGTGCCAGCAGCCTCGGGACAGGGAGTGGCTACACCTTC.

At least ten counts were recorded for this clonotype. The chain joins TRBV18 to TRBJ1-2; maybe TRBD1 (5 bases). The V gene's germline CDR1 is KGHSH and CDR2 LQKENI. The CDR3 has 14 amino acids. Trimming removed 5 bases from V and 5 bases from J, with 15 bases in between. CDR3 amino acids: CASSGDPGLYGYTF. The DNA of the CDR3 is TGTGCCAGCTCAGGGGACCCGGGGCTATATGGCTACACCTTC.

Ten or more counts support this clonotype. The chain employs TRBV6-5 and TRBJ2-2; 11 positions match TRBD2. The CDR3 totals 16 residues. Germline V CDR1 and CDR2: MNHEY, SVGAGI. With V trimmed by 6 bases and J by 4 bases, 7 bases remained unmatched. For the CDR3, the DNA is TGTGCCAGCAGATTAGCGGGAGGGCCGGCCACCGGGGAGCTGTTTTTT. Protein: CASRLAGGPATGELFF.